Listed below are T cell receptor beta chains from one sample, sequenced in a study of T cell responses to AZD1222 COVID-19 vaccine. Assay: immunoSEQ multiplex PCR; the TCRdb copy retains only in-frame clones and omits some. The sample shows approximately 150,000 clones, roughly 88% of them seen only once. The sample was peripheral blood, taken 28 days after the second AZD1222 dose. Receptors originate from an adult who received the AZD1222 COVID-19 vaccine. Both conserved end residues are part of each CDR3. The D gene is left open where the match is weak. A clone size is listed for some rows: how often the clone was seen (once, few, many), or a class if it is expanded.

CDR3aa: CASSLNFNQPQHF
CDR3nt: TGTGCCAGCAGCTTAAACTTCAATCAGCCCCAGCATTTT
d_gene: NA
j_gene: TRBJ1-5
v_gene: TRBV5-8
abundance: NA

CDR3aa: CASSLDSSNNSPLHF
CDR3nt: TGTGCCAGCAGCTTAGACAGTTCTAATAATTCACCCCTCCACTTT
d_gene: NA
j_gene: TRBJ1-6
v_gene: TRBV7-8
abundance: NA

CDR3aa: CASSILGDEQYF
CDR3nt: TGTGCCAGTAGTATATTGGGGGACGAGCAGTACTTC
d_gene: NA
j_gene: TRBJ2-7
v_gene: TRBV19
abundance: NA

CDR3aa: CASRTSGAYEQYF
CDR3nt: TGTGCCAGCAGGACTAGCGGGGCGTATGAGCAGTACTTC
d_gene: TRBD2
j_gene: TRBJ2-7
v_gene: TRBV5-4
abundance: NA

CDR3aa: CASSFYGTGNTIYF
CDR3nt: TGTGCCAGCAGCTTCTACGGTACTGGAAACACCATATATTTT
d_gene: NA
j_gene: TRBJ1-3
v_gene: TRBV5-6
abundance: NA

CDR3aa: CASSREDSNYGYTF
CDR3nt: TGCGCCAGCAGCCGAGAGGACAGTAACTATGGCTACACCTTC
d_gene: NA
j_gene: TRBJ1-2
v_gene: TRBV4-3
abundance: NA

CDR3aa: CASSPLGTARNTEAFF
CDR3nt: TGTGCCAGCAGCCCGCTGGGGACAGCCAGGAACACTGAAGCTTTCTTT
d_gene: TRBD1
j_gene: TRBJ1-1
v_gene: TRBV14
abundance: NA

CDR3aa: CASSSPQGFQETQYF
CDR3nt: TGTGCCAGCAGTTCCCCACAGGGGTTCCAAGAGACCCAGTACTTC
d_gene: TRBD1
j_gene: TRBJ2-5
v_gene: TRBV6-5
abundance: NA

CDR3aa: CASSKPGGRNQPQHF
CDR3nt: TGTGCCAGCAGCAAACCAGGGGGCCGGAATCAGCCCCAGCATTTT
d_gene: TRBD1
j_gene: TRBJ1-5
v_gene: TRBV6-2/TRBV6-3
abundance: NA

CDR3aa: CASSPDLSGNTIYF
CDR3nt: TGTGCCAGTAGTCCGGATCTTTCTGGAAACACCATATATTTT
d_gene: NA
j_gene: TRBJ1-3
v_gene: TRBV19
abundance: NA

CDR3aa: CASSFPSRQGRGINYGYTF
CDR3nt: TGTGCCAGCAGTTTCCCAAGCCGACAGGGGAGGGGGATTAACTATGGCTACACCTTC
d_gene: TRBD1
j_gene: TRBJ1-2
v_gene: TRBV28
abundance: once

CDR3aa: CSAPIQEQYF
CDR3nt: TGCAGTGCTCCCATACAGGAGCAGTACTTC
d_gene: NA
j_gene: TRBJ2-7
v_gene: TRBV20-1
abundance: few

CDR3aa: CASSTTGQLNSPLHF
CDR3nt: TGTGCCAGCTCCACCACGGGACAGCTTAATTCACCCCTCCACTTT
d_gene: TRBD1
j_gene: TRBJ1-6
v_gene: TRBV18
abundance: few

CDR3aa: CASSLLGLGAADYEQFF
CDR3nt: TGTGCCAGCAGCTTATTAGGGTTAGGGGCCGCCGACTATGAGCAGTTCTTC
d_gene: NA
j_gene: TRBJ2-1
v_gene: TRBV7-3
abundance: NA

CDR3aa: CASEMTGSDTQYF
CDR3nt: TGTGCCAGCGAGATGACAGGATCGGATACGCAGTATTTT
d_gene: NA
j_gene: TRBJ2-3
v_gene: TRBV27
abundance: NA

CDR3aa: CASSHEFSNQPQHF
CDR3nt: TGTGCCAGCAGCCACGAGTTTAGCAATCAGCCCCAGCATTTT
d_gene: NA
j_gene: TRBJ1-5
v_gene: TRBV6-1
abundance: NA

CDR3aa: CASSPRRQGAWEQYF
CDR3nt: TGTGCCAGCTCACCAAGGAGACAGGGGGCCTGGGAGCAGTACTTC
d_gene: TRBD1
j_gene: TRBJ2-7
v_gene: TRBV18
abundance: NA

CDR3aa: CASSRTSIRETQYF
CDR3nt: TGTGCCAGCAGTAGGACTAGCATCCGAGAGACCCAGTACTTC
d_gene: TRBD2
j_gene: TRBJ2-5
v_gene: TRBV2
abundance: NA

CDR3aa: CASATGTGVYEQYF
CDR3nt: TGTGCCAGCGCAACCGGGACAGGGGTATACGAGCAGTACTTC
d_gene: TRBD1
j_gene: TRBJ2-7
v_gene: TRBV6-5
abundance: NA

CDR3aa: CASSETKTGGVTEAFF
CDR3nt: TGTGCCAGCAGCGAGACGAAGACAGGGGGAGTCACTGAAGCTTTCTTT
d_gene: TRBD1
j_gene: TRBJ1-1
v_gene: TRBV9
abundance: NA

CDR3aa: CASSSPTSGSRYEQYF
CDR3nt: TGTGCCAGCAGTTCCCCTACTAGCGGGAGTCGGTACGAGCAGTACTTC
d_gene: TRBD2
j_gene: TRBJ2-7
v_gene: TRBV28
abundance: once

CDR3aa: CASRYRGGSSGYTF
CDR3nt: TGTGCCAGCAGGTACAGGGGTGGTTCGAGTGGCTACACCTTC
d_gene: TRBD1
j_gene: TRBJ1-2
v_gene: TRBV28
abundance: NA

CDR3aa: CAISVGGASTGELFF
CDR3nt: TGTGCCATCAGCGTGGGTGGGGCTAGTACCGGGGAGCTGTTTTTT
d_gene: NA
j_gene: TRBJ2-2
v_gene: TRBV10-3
abundance: NA

CDR3aa: CASSMVGETQYF
CDR3nt: TGTGCCAGCAGCATGGTTGGAGAGACCCAGTACTTC
d_gene: NA
j_gene: TRBJ2-5
v_gene: TRBV5-6
abundance: once

CDR3aa: CASSLMGARGYEQYF
CDR3nt: TGTGCCAGCAGCCTCATGGGGGCCCGCGGCTACGAGCAGTACTTC
d_gene: NA
j_gene: TRBJ2-7
v_gene: TRBV28
abundance: NA

CDR3aa: CASSLTGTGIEKLFF
CDR3nt: TGTGCCAGCAGCTTGACCGGGACAGGGATTGAAAAACTGTTTTTT
d_gene: TRBD1
j_gene: TRBJ1-4
v_gene: TRBV5-6
abundance: once

CDR3aa: CASSAARNSPLHF
CDR3nt: TGTGCCAGCAGTGCGGCCAGAAATTCACCCCTCCACTTT
d_gene: NA
j_gene: TRBJ1-6
v_gene: TRBV25-1
abundance: NA

CDR3aa: CAWSHTSGLTYEQYF
CDR3nt: TGTGCCTGGAGCCATACTAGCGGGCTGACCTACGAGCAGTACTTC
d_gene: TRBD2
j_gene: TRBJ2-7
v_gene: TRBV30
abundance: NA

CDR3aa: CASSVTPIASNEQFF
CDR3nt: TGCGCCAGCAGCGTTACCCCGATTGCCTCAAATGAGCAGTTCTTC
d_gene: NA
j_gene: TRBJ2-1
v_gene: TRBV5-1
abundance: NA

CDR3aa: CASSIVTGRIEKLFF
CDR3nt: TGTGCCAGTAGTATAGTCACGGGGAGAATTGAAAAACTGTTTTTT
d_gene: NA
j_gene: TRBJ1-4
v_gene: TRBV19
abundance: NA

CDR3aa: CASLQGLYGYTF
CDR3nt: TGTGCCAGCCTCCAGGGTCTCTATGGCTACACCTTC
d_gene: NA
j_gene: TRBJ1-2
v_gene: TRBV28
abundance: NA